The 21 T cell receptor beta chains listed next were all sequenced from one sample in a study of blood T cell repertoires in COVID-19. Method: immunoSEQ multiplex PCR; TCRdb's copy keeps in-frame clones and lacks some. The sample lists around 270,000 clones, more than 75% seen once, with around 5.1% in the top ten. The sample taken for sequencing was peripheral blood. The origin of the receptors is a woman aged 60 to 75 with COVID-19, enrolled during active disease.

The CDR3 region has the DNA TGTGCCAGCAGGCAGACAGGGTTGAACTATGGCTACACCTTC. Translation gives CASRQTGLNYGYTF. The chain has TRBV28 and TRBJ1-2; 7 nucleotides match TRBD1. The CDR3 contains 14 residues. Germline lookup yields CDR1 MDHEN and CDR2 SYDVKM. J gave up 2 bases and V 6 bases, and 6 bases lay outside the gene matches.

The rearrangement joins TRBV25-1 to TRBJ1-1, with D hard to call. CDR1 is MGHDK, CDR2 SYGVNS, per germline. This CDR3 comprises 12 residues. V lost 8 bases, J lost 11 bases, and 18 bases lay in between. The chain's CDR3 is CASGKDYITAFF. For the CDR3, the DNA is TGTGCCAGCGGAAAGGACTATATCACGGCTTTCTTT.

V gene TRBV7-9 combines with J gene TRBJ2-1, with 7 positions matching TRBD2. Trimming removed 1 base from V and 3 bases from J; junction bases left unmatched: 12. This CDR3 has 18 residues. Per germline, CDR1 SEHNR and CDR2 FQNEAQ (reference sequence). CDR3 region: CASSLGGGGRAVYNEQFF. CDR3 bases: TGTGCCAGCAGCTTAGGGGGTGGTGGGAGGGCCGTCTACAATGAGCAGTTCTTC.

The V gene is TRBV29-1, the J gene TRBJ1-2; D may be TRBD1 (5 bases). CDR1 is SQVTM and CDR2 is ANQGSEA in the germline V gene. The CDR3 contains 15 residues. Trimming left V 0 bases short and J 6 bases short, with 17 bases between. DNA of the CDR3: TGCAGCGTTGAAGACTTCGGGGCCGGGGGGGATGGCTACACCTTC. This encodes CSVEDFGAGGDGYTF.

The chain carries TRBV7-2 and TRBJ2-3; D is unresolved. CDR1 SGHTA and CDR2 FQGNSA come from the germline V gene. CDR3 size: 14 residues. Trimming removed 2 bases at V and 1 base at J, with 7 bases between. The chain's CDR3 is CASSLLGRTDTQYF. CDR3 nucleotide sequence: TGTGCCAGCAGCTTACTAGGCCGCACAGATACGCAGTATTTT.

The CDR3 region is CASSFTGVGTDTQYF. The CDR3, as DNA: TGTGCCAGCAGTTTTACGGGAGTTGGAACAGATACGCAGTATTTT. This chain joins TRBV28 and TRBJ2-3; TRBD2 is a possible D gene (6 bases). The V gene lost 3 bases and the J gene lost 3 bases, with 13 bases spanning the gap. CDR3 size: 15 residues. Per the germline V gene, CDR1 is MDHEN and CDR2 is SYDVKM.

This clone showed up just once. The chain combines TRBV2 with TRBJ2-2; 7 bases align to TRBD1. V trimming: 6 bases; J trimming: 7 bases; junction bases outside the gene matches: 8. The CDR3 is 14 residues long. Germline CDR1 and CDR2: SNHLY and FYNNEI. The CDR3 sequence is CASRGQSLVGELFF. In DNA form, the CDR3 reads TGTGCCAGCAGGGGACAGTCGTTGGTCGGGGAGCTGTTTTTT.

The rearrangement links TRBV28 to TRBJ1-4, with 8 bases aligning to TRBD1. Germline loops: CDR1 MDHEN, CDR2 SYDVKM. This CDR3 has 15 residues. V was clipped by 5 bases and J by 8 bases; unmatched bases: 10. The CDR3 spells CASSPQTGVGEKLFF. Written as DNA, the CDR3 is TGTGCCAGCAGTCCCCAGACAGGGGTCGGGGAAAAACTGTTTTTT.

This clone was counted only a few times. V and J are TRBV5-1 and TRBJ1-3, with TRBD1 matching 8 bases. V shed 4 bases and J 0 bases; nucleotides not matched to a gene: 6. The CDR3 length is 16 residues. CDR1 SGHRS and CDR2 YFSETQ come from the germline V gene. CDR3 in amino acids: CASSLTGAYSGNTIYF. CDR3 bases: TGCGCCAGCAGCCTGACAGGGGCTTACTCTGGAAACACCATATATTTT.

This rearrangement joins TRBV4-1 to TRBJ2-3; D perhaps matches TRBD1 (5 bases). There are 15 residues in the CDR3. Looked up from germline, CDR1 is MGHRA and CDR2 is YSYEKL. Trimming shortened V by 3 bases and J by 1 base, and 11 bases separated the two germline ends. For the CDR3, the DNA is TGCGCCAGCAGCCAGGCGTTACAGGGCACAGATACGCAGTATTTT. Its protein product is CASSQALQGTDTQYF.

The chain combines TRBV5-1 with TRBJ2-1, with D unclear. This CDR3 spans 14 amino acids. Trimming took 4 bases from V and 6 from J, leaving 14 bases between them. Germline CDR1 reads SGHRS; CDR2 reads YFSETQ. CDR3 loop: CASSLESTGNEQFF. CDR3 sequence (DNA): TGCGCCAGCAGCCTAGAAAGCACCGGCAATGAGCAGTTCTTC.

The table lists this clone with a count of one. The chain uses TRBV14 and TRBJ1-6; the D is unclear. The CDR3 totals 17 residues. Germline-derived CDR1 and CDR2 are SGHDN and FVKESK. V was shortened by 0 bases and J by 10 bases, with 19 bases between the two germline ends. The CDR3 spells CASSQDFQSRGRSPLHF. DNA for the CDR3: TGTGCCAGCAGCCAAGATTTTCAGTCACGCGGTCGGTCACCCCTCCACTTT. Together with reference TRBV14 and TRBJ1-6, the CDR3 gives the full variable domain: EAGVTQFPSHSVIEKGQTVTLRCDPISGHDNLYWYRRVMGKEIKFLLHFVKESKQDESGMPNNRFLAERTGGTYSTLKVQPAELEDSGVYFCASSQDFQSRGRSPLHFGNGTRLTVT.

The gene calls are TRBV5-1 and TRBJ1-3; TRBD1 matches 8 bases. Germline-derived CDR1 and CDR2 are SGHRS and YFSETQ. This CDR3 region has 15 residues. The junction had 5 bases not matched to a gene; V was cut back by 3 bases and J by 3 bases. CDR3 residues: CASSSTGERGNTIYF. The CDR3 DNA reads as TGCGCCAGCAGCTCGACAGGGGAGCGTGGAAACACCATATATTTT.

The V and J genes are TRBV28 and TRBJ2-4; 8 positions agree with TRBD2. Germline CDR1 is MDHEN and CDR2 is SYDVKM. This CDR3 has 16 residues. Trimming removed 3 bases from V and 1 base from J; junction bases left unmatched: 5. The CDR3 bases are TGTGCCAGCAGTTTCCTTAGCGGGAATGCCAAAAACATTCAGTACTTC. It specifies CASSFLSGNAKNIQYF.

The chain employs TRBV13 and TRBJ1-1; D possibly corresponds to TRBD1 (6 bases). CDR1 and CDR2 (germline): PRHDT, FYEKMQ (reference sequence). This CDR3 contains 15 residues. Trimming cost V 0 bases and J 1 base, with 9 bases left between them. The CDR3 here is CASSLGGGTNTEAFF. In DNA, the CDR3 is TGTGCCAGCAGCTTAGGAGGGGGAACGAACACTGAAGCTTTCTTT.

This clone was observed a few times. The rearrangement joins TRBV7-9 to TRBJ2-3; 7 nucleotides agree with TRBD2. The V segment lost 5 bases and the J segment 4 bases; nucleotides outside the gene matches: 15. Germline assignment: CDR1 SEHNR and CDR2 FQNEAQ (reference sequence). This CDR3 is 17 amino acids long. The CDR3 loop is CASSRILGAGAPDTQYF. Here the CDR3 DNA reads TGTGCCAGCAGCCGGATTTTAGGGGCGGGAGCACCAGATACGCAGTATTTT.

This clone was detected a few times. This chain links TRBV5-1 with TRBJ2-2; a possible D gene is TRBD2 (5 bases). Germline CDR1 reads SGHRS; CDR2 reads YFSETQ. V lost 6 bases and J 4 bases, leaving 22 bases between the germline ends. The CDR3 is made up of 17 amino acids. CDR3 amino acids: CASTPPFRGRTTGELFF. The CDR3 DNA sequence: TGCGCCAGCACACCCCCGTTTCGGGGAAGGACCACCGGGGAGCTGTTTTTT.

This rearrangement joins TRBV5-1 to TRBJ2-7, with 8 nucleotides matching TRBD2. Germline V CDR1 and CDR2: SGHRS, YFSETQ. V trimming: 6 bases; J trimming: 3 bases; junction bases outside the gene matches: 11. The CDR3 spans 15 residues. This CDR3 is CASTQAGTRSYEQYF. Written as DNA, the CDR3 is TGCGCCAGCACCCAGGCAGGGACTAGGAGCTACGAGCAGTACTTC.

The V call is TRBV18, the J call TRBJ2-1; 10 bases fit TRBD2. J gave up 4 bases and V 3 bases, and 6 bases lay outside the gene matches. Germline assignment: CDR1 KGHSH and CDR2 LQKENI. The length of the CDR3 is 16 residues. CDR3 nucleotides: TGTGCCAGCTCACCGACCCTAGCGGGGGTTTACAATGAGCAGTTCTTC. The encoded protein is CASSPTLAGVYNEQFF.

The V and J genes are TRBV29-1 and TRBJ2-5; TRBD1 might be the D (7 bases). This CDR3 region has 12 residues. Germline loops: CDR1 SQVTM, CDR2 ANQGSEA. Trimming pared 6 bases from V and 5 bases from J, leaving 13 bases between. CDR3 nucleotide sequence: TGCAGCGTCGGCAGGGGGGTTGAGACCCAGTACTTC. The encoded protein is CSVGRGVETQYF.

For this clone: The same CDR3 is also encoded by other DNA sequences in this sample. This chain joins TRBV5-1 and TRBJ2-3; tentative D call: TRBD2 (6 bases). The CDR3 loop spans 14 amino acids. Trimming cost V 2 bases and J 1 base, with 8 bases left between them. Germline CDR1 is SGHRS and CDR2 is YFSETQ. CDR3 DNA sequence: TGCGCCAGCAGCTTATCGGGGGGCACAGATACGCAGTATTTT. Translated, it gives CASSLSGGTDTQYF.